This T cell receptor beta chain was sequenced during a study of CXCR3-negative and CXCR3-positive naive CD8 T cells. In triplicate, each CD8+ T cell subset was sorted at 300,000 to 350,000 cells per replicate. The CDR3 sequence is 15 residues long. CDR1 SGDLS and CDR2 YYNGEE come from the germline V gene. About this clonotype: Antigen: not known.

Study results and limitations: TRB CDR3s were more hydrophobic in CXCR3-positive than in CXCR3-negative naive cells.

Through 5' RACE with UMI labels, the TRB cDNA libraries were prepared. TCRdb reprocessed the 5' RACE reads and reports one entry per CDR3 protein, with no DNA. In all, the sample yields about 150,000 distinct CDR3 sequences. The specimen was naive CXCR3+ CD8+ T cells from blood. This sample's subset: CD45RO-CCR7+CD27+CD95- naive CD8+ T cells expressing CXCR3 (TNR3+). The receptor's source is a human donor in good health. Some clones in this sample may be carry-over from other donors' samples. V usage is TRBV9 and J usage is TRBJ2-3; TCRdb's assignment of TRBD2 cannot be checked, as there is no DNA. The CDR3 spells CASSVKRDGTDTQYF.